This passage covers 25 T cell receptor delta chains from one sample sequenced in a study of gamma-delta chains in newborns, infants, children. TCRdb re-called clones from the reads using CATT. The data show 800 to 1,100 delta-chain clones, 1.3% seen once. Sequencing was carried out using blood. These receptors all stem from a child in good health.

In its sample, this clone is large. The sample holds other DNA sequences that translate to the same CDR3. The CDR3 coding sequence is TGTGCCTGTGATTCCCTTACTGGGGGCCAGAAACTCATCTTT. Amino acids: CACDSLTGGQKLIF. The chain carries TRDV2 and TRDJ1, with 8 bases lining up with TRDD3. The germline V gene has CDR1 GEAIGNYY and CDR2 EKD. Losses at the gene ends were 4 bases for V and 8 bases for J; bases not matched to a gene: 11. The CDR3 sequence is 14 residues long.

This clone turned up a few times. The amino acid sequence in TCRdb belongs to a much larger clone and departs from this DNA's translation at residue 5, likely a sequencing read error; the sequence shown is translated from the DNA. The chain employs TRDV2 and TRDJ3, with TRDD3 matching over 11 bases. The germline V gene has CDR1 GEAIGNYY and CDR2 EKD. This CDR3 is built from 18 residues. Trimming at V came to 2 bases and at J to 0 bases, leaving 2 bases not matched to a gene. This chain's CDR3 is CACDILGDTSWDTRQMFF. The CDR3, as DNA: TGTGCCTGTGACATCCTGGGGGATACCTCCTGGGACACCCGACAGATGTTTTTC.

The sample holds a few counts of this clone. This sequence is one base from a far larger clone and is likely a read error. This chain joins TRDV2 and TRDJ1; 8 nucleotides align to TRDD3. Looked up from germline, CDR1 is GEAIGNYY and CDR2 is EKD. This CDR3 comprises 15 residues. DNA of the CDR3: TGTGCCTGTGACACAATGGGGGATGGCGGCGATAACCTCATCTTT. Protein product: CACDTMGDGGDNLIF.

This clone was picked up a small number of times. This sequence joins TRDV2 and TRDJ1, with 8 bases that match TRDD3. V was clipped by 1 base and J by 7 bases; unmatched bases: 13. CDR1 GEAIGNYY and CDR2 EKD come from the germline V gene. This CDR3 spans 16 amino acids. This CDR3 reads CACDTVLRDTSGKLIF. In DNA, the CDR3 is TGTGCCTGTGACACGGTCCTCAGGGATACGTCCGGTAAACTCATCTTT.

This clone came up a few times. A much larger clone differs by one base, so this may be a read error. The same CDR3 also results from other DNA sequences found in this sample. The chain joins TRDV2 to TRDJ1; 10 bases line up with TRDD3. The CDR3 is made up of 19 amino acids. Germline CDR1 GEAIGNYY, CDR2 EKD. DNA of the CDR3: TGTGCCTGTGACACAGTGAAACGTCTGGGGGATATGTCCACCGATAAACTTATCTTT. This codes for CACDTVKRLGDMSTDKLIF.

By its share, this clone is large. In the same sample, other DNA sequences code for this CDR3. This chain uses TRDV2 with TRDJ1, with 7 bases identical to TRDD3. V was pared by 0 bases and J by 3 bases, with 6 bases of the junction left unmatched. CDR3 size: 15 residues. Germline CDR1 and CDR2: GEAIGNYY and EKD. Written as DNA, the CDR3 is TGTGCCTGTGACACCCTTATACTGGGGTCCGATAAACTCATCTTT. This gives the protein CACDTLILGSDKLIF.

Of note for this clone: This is likely an artifact of a read error, given a far larger clone one base away. The same CDR3 is also encoded by other DNA sequences in this sample. The genes are TRDV2 and TRDJ1, with 7 bases that match TRDD3. The CDR3 totals 18 residues. Per germline, CDR1 GEAIGNYY and CDR2 EKD. CDR3 in amino acids: CACDTLVAGDKYTDKLIF. The CDR3, as DNA: TGTGCCTGCGACACCTTGGTTGCTGGGGATAAGTACACCGATAAACTCATCTTT.

In its sample, this clone was seen a few times. The protein in TCRdb stems from a much larger clone and differs at residue 13 from this DNA's translation, likely a read error; here the protein is translated from the DNA. The chain links TRDV3 to TRDJ1; a weak D match, TRDD3 (9 bases). Germline V gene data show CDR1 as TVYSNPD and CDR2 as GDNSRS (reference sequence). The CDR3 extends over 18 amino acids. V was shortened by 3 bases and J by 7 bases, with 33 bases between the two germline ends. The CDR3 DNA sequence: TGTGCCTTAGGCCCGTACTTCCTACGGGGATACGCCCACGGTAAACTCATCTTT. It is translated as CALGPYFLRGYAHGKLIF.

Only a few counts were recorded for this clone. This may stem from a read error, because a much larger clone lies one nucleotide away. The gene calls are TRDV2 and TRDJ1, with TRDD3 identical over 7 bases. CDR1 GEAIGNYY and CDR2 EKD come from the germline V gene. The CDR3 spans 16 residues. The CDR3 loop reads CACDVLGVPYTDKPIF. The CDR3 DNA sequence: TGTGCCTGTGACGTGCTGGGGGTCCCGTACACCGATAAACCCATCTTT.

A remark on this clone: Possible read error: a much larger clone is one base away. V and J are TRDV2 and TRDJ3; no reliable D call. In germline, CDR1 is GEAIGNYY, CDR2 EKD. The length of the CDR3 is 16 residues. This chain's CDR3 is CACGTVQDWDTRQMFF. The CDR3 coding sequence is TGTGCCTGTGGCACCGTCCAAGACTGGGACACCCGACAGATGTTTTTC.

Concerning this clone itself: This DNA's translation and the protein TCRdb lists, from a much larger clone, do not match at residue 7, likely due to a read error; the protein shown is translated from the DNA. The chain recombines TRDV2 with TRDJ1; TRDD3 matches at 10 bases. Trimming took 3 bases from V and 0 from J; bases not matched to a gene: 9. CDR3 length: 17 amino acids. Per the germline V gene, CDR1 is GEAIGNYY and CDR2 is EKD. The CDR3 coding sequence is TGTGCCTGTGACTATGTACCGGGGGATACGGACACCGATAAACTCATCTTT. It yields the protein CACDYVPGDTDTDKLIF.

As to this clone: Only one base separates this from a far larger clonotype, so it likely reflects a read error. The chain employs TRDV2 and TRDJ1, with TRDD3 matching over 12 bases. The CDR3 is 20 amino acids. The germline gives CDR1 GEAIGNYY, CDR2 EKD. CDR3 DNA sequence: TGTGCCCGTGACACCGTTGGAGCGACTGGGGGATACTCCTACACCGATAAACTCATCTTT. Translating it yields CARDTVGATGGYSYTDKLIF.

This clone was counted a few times. It is likely a read error: a sequence one base away is far more abundant. This same CDR3 is encoded by further DNA sequences in the sample. This sequence joins TRDV2 and TRDJ3, with unresolved D. Germline lookup yields CDR1 GEAIGNYY and CDR2 EKD. The CDR3 covers 18 residues. CDR3 in DNA: TGTGCCTGCGACACCGGTTCCGCCGCTTCCTGGGACACCCGACAGATGTTTTTC. It translates to CACDTGSAASWDTRQMFF.

This clone is medium-sized (0.01 to 0.1%). The rearrangement joins TRDV1 to TRDJ1; the match to TRDD3 covers 7 bases. V lost 5 bases and J lost 6; bases outside the gene matches: 21. CDR3 length equals 18 residues. Germline V gene sequence: CDR1 TSWWSYY, CDR2 QGS. In DNA form, the CDR3 reads TGTGCTCTTGGGCAGGACTTCCCCGGGAGGGGGATCAAGAATAAACTCATCTTT. This codes for CALGQDFPGRGIKNKLIF.

A note on this clone: This may come from a read error, since a much larger clone is one base off. In DNA, the CDR3 is TGTGCCTGTGGCACCGTGGGGGACACCGATAAACTCATCTTT. Protein: CACGTVGDTDKLIF. The V gene is TRDV2, the J gene TRDJ1; TRDD3 might be the D (6 bases). The CDR3 has 14 residues. Germline CDR1 GEAIGNYY, CDR2 EKD.

In this sample, this clone turned up a few times. A single base separates this from a much larger clone, so it may be a read error. This sample includes further DNA sequences coding for the same CDR3. This chain joins TRDV2 and TRDJ1, with D possibly TRDD3 on 6 matching bases. CDR3 length: 14 residues. Germline CDR1 is GEAIGNYY and CDR2 is EKD. CDR3 DNA: TGTGCCCGTGACACCGTGGGGGACACCGATAAACTCATCTTT. Amino acids: CARDTVGDTDKLIF.

Notes on this clone: A clone one base away is much larger, so this may be a read error. Other DNA sequences in this sample translate to the same CDR3. This chain connects TRDV2 to TRDJ1; 10 bases fit TRDD3. The CDR3 is 16 amino acids. The germline V gene has CDR1 GEAIGNYY and CDR2 EKD. The junction had 14 bases not matched to a gene; V was cut back by 3 bases and J by 8 bases. The DNA for the CDR3 is TGTGCCTGTGACGTACTGGGGGATCTAGACCGTGGGAAACTCATCTTT. Its translation: CACDVLGDLDRGKLIF.

In regard to this clone: A read error likely explains this, since a far larger clone differs by one base. In the same sample, other DNA sequences code for this CDR3. This chain joins TRDV2 and TRDJ1, with D hard to call. The CDR3 contains 15 residues. CDR1 is GEAIGNYY and CDR2 is EKD in the germline V gene. The CDR3, as DNA: TGTGCCTGTGACACGTTGTTAGAGCTTGACGATAAGCTCATCTTT. Its protein product is CACDTLLELDDKLIF.

By sample fraction, this clone is large. The same CDR3 is also encoded by other DNA sequences in this sample. The chain recombines TRDV2 with TRDJ1; 9 nucleotides line up with TRDD3. Germline CDR1 GEAIGNYY, CDR2 EKD. The V gene end was trimmed by 0 bases and the J gene end by 4 bases; junction bases not matched to a gene: 5. The CDR3 is made up of 15 amino acids. CDR3 sequence reads: CACDTVGDTGDKLIF. The CDR3 DNA is TGTGCCTGTGACACCGTAGGGGATACGGGCGATAAACTCATCTTT.

This clone was observed a handful of times. A much larger clone lies a single base off, so this may be a read error. Other DNA sequences in the sample encode the same CDR3. This chain uses TRDV2 with TRDJ3; TRDD3 matches 9 bases. Per germline, CDR1 GEAIGNYY and CDR2 EKD. V was pared by 4 bases and J by 0 bases, with 9 bases of the junction left unmatched. The CDR3 totals 19 residues. The CDR3 region has the DNA TGTGCCTGTGATCAGTACTGGGGGACAAGCTCCTGGGACACCCGACAGATGTTTTTC. Protein product: CACDQYWGTSSWDTRQMFF.

This clone was counted a few times. A read error may explain this, as a much larger clone is one base away. Additional DNA sequences in this sample encode the identical CDR3. The chain joins TRDV1 to TRDJ1; D is possibly TRDD3 (6 bases). V lost 0 bases and J lost 0, with 14 bases in between. In germline, CDR1 is TSWWSYY, CDR2 QGS. The CDR3 is made up of 17 amino acids. CDR3 in amino acids: CALGELPLGMYTDKLIF. CDR3 DNA sequence: TGTGCTCTTGGGGAACTACCCCTGGGGATGTACACCGATAAACTCATCTTT.

This clone has just a few counts. A far larger clone is one base from this, pointing to a likely read error. This CDR3 is also generated by other DNA sequences in the sample. The V call is TRAV29/DV5, the J call TRDJ2; 13 positions match TRDD3. CDR3 length: 24 residues. Germline trimming cut 2 bases from V and 0 bases from J; bases unmatched to any gene: 25. Per germline, CDR1 NSMFDY and CDR2 ISSIKDK. CDR3 sequence (DNA): TGTGCAGCAAGTGCGAGAATGACTGTACTGGGGGATACGCCGTCCTGTCCTTTGACAGCACAACTCTTCTTT. This sequence encodes CAASARMTVLGDTPSCPLTAQLFF.

Within the sample, this clone is large (0.1 to 1%). The same CDR3 can be traced to other DNA sequences in this sample. The rearrangement links TRDV2 to TRDJ1, with a weak D call TRDD3 (6 bases). The CDR3 consists of 15 residues. V was cut by 0 bases and J by 4 bases, with 14 bases left in between. Per germline, CDR1 GEAIGNYY and CDR2 EKD. The CDR3 here is CACDTVGGLSDKLIF. The DNA for the CDR3 is TGTGCCTGTGACACCGTTGGGGGGCTTAGCGATAAACTCATCTTT.

This clone is labeled large. The chain employs TRDV1 and TRDJ1; possibly TRDD3 for D (5 bases). The CDR3 totals 15 residues. V lost 5 bases, J lost 11 bases, and 24 bases lay in between. Germline V gives CDR1 TSWWSYY, CDR2 QGS. This CDR3 is CALGFPRVTGLGLIF. The CDR3, as DNA: TGTGCTCTTGGGTTCCCTAGGGTCACTGGTTTAGGGCTCATCTTT.

This clone turned up a few times. TCRdb's listed protein matches a much larger clone and diverges from this DNA's translation at residue 11, likely through a read error; the protein shown comes from the DNA. This chain uses TRDV2 with TRDJ1, with 7 bases matching TRDD3. With V trimmed by 3 bases and J by 0 bases, 12 bases remained unmatched. Germline CDR1 reads GEAIGNYY; CDR2 reads EKD. CDR3 length: 17 amino acids. The CDR3 spells CACDSVLGMGHTDKLIF. As DNA, the CDR3 is TGTGCCTGTGACTCGGTACTGGGGATGGGGCACACCGATAAACTCATCTTT.